A selection of T cell receptor beta chains follows, all from one sample in a study of blood T cell repertoires in COVID-19. TCRdb's table, derived via immunoSEQ multiplex PCR, lists solely in-frame clones and lacks some. The table lists some 83,000 clones, around 80% of them singletons, with approximately 10% in the top ten. The sequenced material came from peripheral blood. The receptors derive from a man aged 50 or older with acute or convalescent COVID-19. The CDR3 runs from the conserved cysteine through the conserved F or W. The order of the fields is J gene, CDR3 length, V gene, CDR3 protein.

j_call: TRBJ1-4
cdr3_length: 14
v_call: TRBV7-2
cdr3_aa: CASSFKQGVGELFF

j_call: TRBJ2-6
cdr3_length: 17
v_call: TRBV7-2
cdr3_aa: CASSLNRVDSGANVLTF

j_call: TRBJ1-1
cdr3_length: 15
v_call: TRBV19
cdr3_aa: CASRTRGGPNTEAFF

j_call: TRBJ1-5
cdr3_length: 13
v_call: TRBV29-1
cdr3_aa: CSAAGGDNQPQHF

j_call: TRBJ2-2
cdr3_length: 15
v_call: TRBV11-2
cdr3_aa: CASSSTGTDTGELFF

j_call: TRBJ1-5
cdr3_length: 17
v_call: TRBV5-6
cdr3_aa: CASSRRDGRYSNQPQHF

j_call: TRBJ1-3
cdr3_length: 17
v_call: TRBV27
cdr3_aa: CASSLSPGGLSGNTIYF

j_call: TRBJ1-1
cdr3_length: 15
v_call: TRBV30
cdr3_aa: CAWSQNNPGTAEAFF

j_call: TRBJ2-1
cdr3_length: 15
v_call: TRBV5-4
cdr3_aa: CASSPGQSSYNEQFF

j_call: TRBJ2-2
cdr3_length: 20
v_call: TRBV5-1
cdr3_aa: CASRLPGLGAGMRNTGELFF

j_call: TRBJ2-4
cdr3_length: 17
v_call: TRBV5-1
cdr3_aa: CASSFLGQGAAKNIQYF

j_call: TRBJ2-4
cdr3_length: 20
v_call: TRBV19
cdr3_aa: CASSIDPMRLDRADRDIQYF

j_call: TRBJ1-4
cdr3_length: 13
v_call: TRBV19
cdr3_aa: CASSGTGDGKLFF

j_call: TRBJ2-1
cdr3_length: 15
v_call: TRBV7-7
cdr3_aa: CASSSGQGAYNEQFF

j_call: TRBJ1-4
cdr3_length: 13
v_call: TRBV2
cdr3_aa: CASSEAPGPRLFF

j_call: TRBJ1-1
cdr3_length: 13
v_call: TRBV10-3
cdr3_aa: CAISGQGNTEAFF

j_call: TRBJ2-3
cdr3_length: 16
v_call: TRBV19
cdr3_aa: CASSRRGQGFTDTQYF

j_call: TRBJ2-7
cdr3_length: 16
v_call: TRBV11-2
cdr3_aa: CASSLAGYGAYYEQYF

j_call: TRBJ2-7
cdr3_length: 14
v_call: TRBV6-6
cdr3_aa: CASRGQVEVNEQYF

j_call: TRBJ1-1
cdr3_length: 12
v_call: TRBV25-1
cdr3_aa: CGDRGLNTEAFF

j_call: TRBJ1-2
cdr3_length: 15
v_call: TRBV29-1
cdr3_aa: CSVASAGRLNYGYTF

j_call: TRBJ2-5
cdr3_length: 17
v_call: TRBV3-1/TRBV3-2
cdr3_aa: CASSQGSGTRRQETQYF

j_call: TRBJ1-6
cdr3_length: 16
v_call: TRBV5-1
cdr3_aa: CASSFGTRTYNSPLHF

j_call: TRBJ2-3
cdr3_length: 14
v_call: TRBV7-9
cdr3_aa: CASSLQREGDTQYF

j_call: TRBJ1-5
cdr3_length: 9
v_call: TRBV21-1
cdr3_aa: CASSKPWHF

j_call: TRBJ1-1
cdr3_length: 14
v_call: TRBV5-4
cdr3_aa: CASSRTDRDTEAFF

j_call: TRBJ1-2
cdr3_length: 15
v_call: TRBV7-9
cdr3_aa: CASSLIKEAPYGYTF

j_call: TRBJ2-3
cdr3_length: 13
v_call: TRBV7-2
cdr3_aa: CASRPQGVDTQYF

j_call: TRBJ1-2
cdr3_length: 12
v_call: TRBV19
cdr3_aa: CASNQGAGGYTF

j_call: TRBJ2-3
cdr3_length: 13
v_call: TRBV20-1
cdr3_aa: CSASRRAADTQYF

j_call: TRBJ1-1
cdr3_length: 16
v_call: TRBV6-2/TRBV6-3
cdr3_aa: CASSLKPGQLNTEAFF

j_call: TRBJ1-2
cdr3_length: 12
v_call: TRBV6-2/TRBV6-3
cdr3_aa: CASSSAGVGYTF

j_call: TRBJ1-3
cdr3_length: 16
v_call: TRBV5-6
cdr3_aa: CASSRTGEVAGNTIYF

j_call: TRBJ2-5
cdr3_length: 14
v_call: TRBV5-6
cdr3_aa: CASSFGLYQETQYF

j_call: TRBJ1-4
cdr3_length: 14
v_call: TRBV13
cdr3_aa: CASSSTGGLEKLFF

j_call: TRBJ2-5
cdr3_length: 14
v_call: TRBV11-2
cdr3_aa: CASSLGGSGETQYF

j_call: TRBJ1-3
cdr3_length: 13
v_call: TRBV19
cdr3_aa: CASSRISGNTIYF

j_call: TRBJ2-7
cdr3_length: 13
v_call: TRBV5-6
cdr3_aa: CASSFVADSEQYF

j_call: TRBJ1-4
cdr3_length: 16
v_call: TRBV11-2
cdr3_aa: CASSPLPAGRNEKLFF

j_call: TRBJ1-5
cdr3_length: 13
v_call: TRBV2
cdr3_aa: CASGEISNQPQHF

j_call: TRBJ2-7
cdr3_length: 15
v_call: TRBV27
cdr3_aa: CASSRGLAVRYEQYF

j_call: TRBJ1-2
cdr3_length: 14
v_call: TRBV2
cdr3_aa: CASSEDGANYGYTF